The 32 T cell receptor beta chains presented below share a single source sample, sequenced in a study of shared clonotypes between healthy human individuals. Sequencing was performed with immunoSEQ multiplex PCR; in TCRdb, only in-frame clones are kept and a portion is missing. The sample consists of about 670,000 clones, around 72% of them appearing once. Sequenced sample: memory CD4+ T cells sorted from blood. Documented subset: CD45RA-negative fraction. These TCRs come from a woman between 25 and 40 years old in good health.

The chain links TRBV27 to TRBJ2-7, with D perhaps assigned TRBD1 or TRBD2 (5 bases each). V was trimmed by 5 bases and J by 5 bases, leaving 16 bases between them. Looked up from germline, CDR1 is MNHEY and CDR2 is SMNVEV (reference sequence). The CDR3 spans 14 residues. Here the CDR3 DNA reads TGTGCCAGCAGTCGGGACGCCCTCTTGAACGAGCAGTACTTC. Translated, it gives CASSRDALLNEQYF.

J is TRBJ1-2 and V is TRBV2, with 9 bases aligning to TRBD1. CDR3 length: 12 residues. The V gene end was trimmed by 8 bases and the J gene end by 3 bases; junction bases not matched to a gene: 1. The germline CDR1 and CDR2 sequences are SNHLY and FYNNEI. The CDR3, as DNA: TGTGCCAGCCGACAGGGGGACTATGGCTACACCTTC. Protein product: CASRQGDYGYTF.

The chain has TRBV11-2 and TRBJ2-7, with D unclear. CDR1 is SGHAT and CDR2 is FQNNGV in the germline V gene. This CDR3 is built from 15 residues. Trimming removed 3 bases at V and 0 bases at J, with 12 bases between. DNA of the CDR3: TGTGCCAGCAGCTTCTACGAGCGCCTCTCCTACGAGCAGTACTTC. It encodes CASSFYERLSYEQYF. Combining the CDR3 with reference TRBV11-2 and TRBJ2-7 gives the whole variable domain EAGVAQSPRYKIIEKRQSVAFWCNPISGHATLYWYQQILGQGPKLLIQFQNNGVVDDSQLPKDRFSAERLKGVDSTLKIQPAKLEDSAVYLCASSFYERLSYEQYFGPGTRLTVT.

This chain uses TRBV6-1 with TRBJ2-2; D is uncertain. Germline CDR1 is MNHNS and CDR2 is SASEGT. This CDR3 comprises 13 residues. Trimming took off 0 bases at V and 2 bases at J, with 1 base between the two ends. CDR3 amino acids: CASSEANTGELFF. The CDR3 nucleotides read TGTGCCAGCAGTGAAGCTAACACCGGGGAGCTGTTTTTT.

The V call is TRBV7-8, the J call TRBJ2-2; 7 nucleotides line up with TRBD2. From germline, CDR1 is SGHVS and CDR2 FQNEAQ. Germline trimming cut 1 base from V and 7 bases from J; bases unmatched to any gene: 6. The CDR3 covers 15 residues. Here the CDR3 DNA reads TGTGCCAGCAGCTTAGATAGGGGAGGGGACGGGGAGCTGTTTTTT. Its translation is CASSLDRGGDGELFF.

The CDR3 is CASSKLAGYYNEQFF. CDR3 DNA sequence: TGTGCCAGTTCCAAACTAGCGGGATACTACAATGAGCAGTTCTTC. This chain links TRBV19 with TRBJ2-1, with 10 positions matching TRBD2. V lost 8 bases, J lost 3 bases, and 7 bases stayed unmatched. Germline-derived CDR1 and CDR2 are LNHDA and SQIVND (reference sequence). The CDR3 is made up of 15 amino acids.

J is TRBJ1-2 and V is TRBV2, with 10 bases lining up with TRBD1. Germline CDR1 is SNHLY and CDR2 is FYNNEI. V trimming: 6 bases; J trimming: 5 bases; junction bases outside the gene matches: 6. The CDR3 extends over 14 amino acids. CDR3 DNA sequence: TGTGCCAGCAGGGCGGGACAGGGGCATTATGGCTACACCTTC. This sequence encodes CASRAGQGHYGYTF.

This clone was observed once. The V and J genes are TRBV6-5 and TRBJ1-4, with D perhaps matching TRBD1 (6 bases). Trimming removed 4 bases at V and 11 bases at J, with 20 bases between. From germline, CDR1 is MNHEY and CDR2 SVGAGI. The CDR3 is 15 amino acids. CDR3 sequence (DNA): TGTGCCAGCAGTTCGATATCTAGGTCCGGACAGAAACTGTTTTTT. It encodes CASSSISRSGQKLFF.

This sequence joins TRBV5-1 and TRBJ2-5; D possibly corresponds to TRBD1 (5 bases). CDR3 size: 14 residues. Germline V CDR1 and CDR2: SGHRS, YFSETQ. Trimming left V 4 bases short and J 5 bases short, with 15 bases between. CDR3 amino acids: CASSPMPGKETQYF. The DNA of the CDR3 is TGCGCCAGCAGCCCAATGCCAGGGAAGGAGACCCAGTACTTC.

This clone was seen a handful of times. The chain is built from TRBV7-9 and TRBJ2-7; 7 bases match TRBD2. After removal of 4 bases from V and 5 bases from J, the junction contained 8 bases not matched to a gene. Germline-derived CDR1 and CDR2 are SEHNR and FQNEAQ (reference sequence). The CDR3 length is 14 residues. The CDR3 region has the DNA TGTGCCAGCAGCTCGGAAACTAGCGTCCACGAGCAGTACTTC. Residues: CASSSETSVHEQYF.

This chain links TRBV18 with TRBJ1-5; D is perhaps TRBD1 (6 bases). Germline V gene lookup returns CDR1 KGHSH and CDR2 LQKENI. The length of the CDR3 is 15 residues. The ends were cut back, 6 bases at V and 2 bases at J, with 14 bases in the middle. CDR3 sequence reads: CASSTGLGGNQPQHF. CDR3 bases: TGTGCCAGCTCCACAGGGTTAGGCGGCAATCAGCCCCAGCATTTT.

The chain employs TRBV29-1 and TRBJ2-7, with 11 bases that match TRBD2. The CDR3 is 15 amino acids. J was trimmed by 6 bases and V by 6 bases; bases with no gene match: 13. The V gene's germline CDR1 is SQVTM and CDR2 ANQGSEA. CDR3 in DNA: TGCAGCGTCTCCCTTAATCTAGCGGGAGGATCCGAGCAGTACTTC. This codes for CSVSLNLAGGSEQYF.

The CDR3 bases are TGCGCCAGCAGCCGCGACGGGAGGTTGACAGATACGCAGTATTTT. Translation gives CASSRDGRLTDTQYF. The rearrangement uses TRBV5-1 and TRBJ2-3; 7 bases map to TRBD2. V was clipped by 4 bases and J by 3 bases; unmatched bases: 8. Looked up from germline, CDR1 is SGHRS and CDR2 is YFSETQ. This CDR3 comprises 15 residues.

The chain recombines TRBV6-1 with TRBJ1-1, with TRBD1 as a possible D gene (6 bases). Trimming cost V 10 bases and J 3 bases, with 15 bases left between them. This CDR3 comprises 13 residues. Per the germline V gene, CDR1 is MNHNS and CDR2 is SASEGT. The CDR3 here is CATTQRQDTEAFF. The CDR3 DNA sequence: TGTGCCACCACTCAAAGACAGGACACTGAAGCTTTCTTT.

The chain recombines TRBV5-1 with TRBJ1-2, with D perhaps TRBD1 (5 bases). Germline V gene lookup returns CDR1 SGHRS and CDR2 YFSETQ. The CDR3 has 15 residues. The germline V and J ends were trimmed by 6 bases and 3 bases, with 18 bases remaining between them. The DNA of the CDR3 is TGCGCCAGCACGGAGGGGAGGCGAAACGACTATGGCTACACCTTC. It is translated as CASTEGRRNDYGYTF.

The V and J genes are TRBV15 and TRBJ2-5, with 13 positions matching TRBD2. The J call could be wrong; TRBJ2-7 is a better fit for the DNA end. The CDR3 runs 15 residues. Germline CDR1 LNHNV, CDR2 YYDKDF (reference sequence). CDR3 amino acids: CATSPGTSGTYEQYF. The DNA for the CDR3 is TGTGCCACCAGTCCAGGGACTAGCGGGACTTACGAGCAGTACTTC.

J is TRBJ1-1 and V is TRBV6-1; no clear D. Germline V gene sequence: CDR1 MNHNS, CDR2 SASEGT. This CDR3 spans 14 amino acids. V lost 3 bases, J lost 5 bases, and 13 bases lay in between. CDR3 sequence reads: CASSEAGGETEAFF. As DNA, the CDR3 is TGTGCCAGCAGTGAGGCAGGCGGCGAGACTGAAGCTTTCTTT.

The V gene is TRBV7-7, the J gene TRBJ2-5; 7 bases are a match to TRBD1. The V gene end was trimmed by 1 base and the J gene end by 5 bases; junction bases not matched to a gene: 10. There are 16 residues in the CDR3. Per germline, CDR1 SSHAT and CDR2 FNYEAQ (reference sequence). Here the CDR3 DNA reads TGTGCCAGCAGCTTAGGAGGGAACAGGGGAGCGGAGACCCAGTACTTC. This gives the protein CASSLGGNRGAETQYF.

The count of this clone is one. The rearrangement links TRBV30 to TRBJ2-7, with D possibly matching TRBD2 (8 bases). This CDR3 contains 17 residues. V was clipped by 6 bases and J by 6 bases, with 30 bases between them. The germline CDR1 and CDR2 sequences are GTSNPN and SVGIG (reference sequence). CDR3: CACYKKGASGPRGEQYF. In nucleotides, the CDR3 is TGTGCCTGCTACAAAAAGGGGGCTAGCGGGCCGAGGGGCGAGCAGTACTTC. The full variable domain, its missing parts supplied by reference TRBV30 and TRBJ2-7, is SQTIHQWPATLVQPVGSPLSLECTVEGTSNPNLYWYRQAAGRGLQLLFYSVGIGQISSEVPQNLSASRPQDRQFILSSKKLLLSDSGFYLCACYKKGASGPRGEQYFGPGTRLTVT.

CDR3 nucleotide sequence: TGTGCCAGCGGGACAGGGTGGAACGAGCAGTACTTC. It encodes CASGTGWNEQYF. The chain carries TRBV28 and TRBJ2-7, with 9 bases fitting TRBD1. V was clipped by 8 bases and J by 5 bases; unmatched bases: 4. In germline, CDR1 is MDHEN, CDR2 SYDVKM. This CDR3 comprises 12 residues. The variable domain in full, completed from reference TRBV28 and TRBJ2-7, reads DVKVTQSSRYLVKRTGEKVFLECVQDMDHENMFWYRQDPGLGLRLIYFSYDVKMKEKGDIPEGYSVSREKKERFSLILESASTNQTSMYLCASGTGWNEQYFGPGTRLTVT.

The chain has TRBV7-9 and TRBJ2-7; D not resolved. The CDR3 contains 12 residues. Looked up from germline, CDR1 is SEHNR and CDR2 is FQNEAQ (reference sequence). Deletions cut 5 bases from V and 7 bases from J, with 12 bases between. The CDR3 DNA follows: TGTGCCAGCAGCCCTGCCGCCGGGGAGCAGTACTTC. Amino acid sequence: CASSPAAGEQYF.

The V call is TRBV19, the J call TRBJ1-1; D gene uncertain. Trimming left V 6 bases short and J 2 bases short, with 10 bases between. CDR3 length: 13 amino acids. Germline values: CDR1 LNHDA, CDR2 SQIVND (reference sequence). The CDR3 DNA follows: TGTGCCAGTAGACGGCGGGGAAACACTGAAGCTTTCTTT. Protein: CASRRRGNTEAFF.

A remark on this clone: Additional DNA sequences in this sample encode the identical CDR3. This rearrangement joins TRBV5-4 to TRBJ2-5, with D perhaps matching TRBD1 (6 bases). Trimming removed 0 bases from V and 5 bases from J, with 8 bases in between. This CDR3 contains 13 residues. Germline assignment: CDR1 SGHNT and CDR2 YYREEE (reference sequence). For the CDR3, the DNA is TGTGCCAGCAGCTTGGACAGGGAGGAGACCCAGTACTTC. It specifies CASSLDREETQYF.

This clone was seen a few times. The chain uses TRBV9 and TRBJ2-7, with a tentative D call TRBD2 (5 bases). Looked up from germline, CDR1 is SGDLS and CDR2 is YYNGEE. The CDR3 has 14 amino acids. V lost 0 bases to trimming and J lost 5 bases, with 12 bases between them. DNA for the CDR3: TGTGCCAGCAGCGTAGCTGGGAATAGCGACGAGCAGTACTTC. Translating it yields CASSVAGNSDEQYF.

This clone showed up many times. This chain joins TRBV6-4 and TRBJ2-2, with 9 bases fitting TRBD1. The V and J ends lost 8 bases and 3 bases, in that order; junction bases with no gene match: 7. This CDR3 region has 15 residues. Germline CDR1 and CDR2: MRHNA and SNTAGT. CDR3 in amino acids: CASAPGDRDTGELFF. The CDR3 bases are TGTGCCAGCGCCCCAGGGGACAGGGACACCGGGGAGCTGTTTTTT.

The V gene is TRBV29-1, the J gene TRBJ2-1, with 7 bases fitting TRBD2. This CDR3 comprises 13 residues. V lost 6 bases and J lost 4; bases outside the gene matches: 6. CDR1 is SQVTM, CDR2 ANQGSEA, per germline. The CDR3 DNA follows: TGCAGCGTGCGGCGGGAGTTTTACAATGAGCAGTTCTTC. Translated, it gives CSVRREFYNEQFF.

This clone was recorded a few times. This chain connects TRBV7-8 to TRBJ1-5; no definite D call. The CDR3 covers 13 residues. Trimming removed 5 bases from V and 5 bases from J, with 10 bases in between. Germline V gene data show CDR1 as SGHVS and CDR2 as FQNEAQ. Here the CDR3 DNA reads TGTGCCAGCAGCGCTAACAGAGATCAGCCCCAGCATTTT. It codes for CASSANRDQPQHF.

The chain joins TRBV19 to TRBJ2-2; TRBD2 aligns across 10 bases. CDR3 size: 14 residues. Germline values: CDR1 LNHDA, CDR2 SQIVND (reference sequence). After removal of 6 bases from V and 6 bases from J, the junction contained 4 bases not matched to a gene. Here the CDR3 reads CASRTGTSAGELFF. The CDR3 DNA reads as TGTGCCAGTAGGACCGGGACTAGCGCCGGGGAGCTGTTTTTT.

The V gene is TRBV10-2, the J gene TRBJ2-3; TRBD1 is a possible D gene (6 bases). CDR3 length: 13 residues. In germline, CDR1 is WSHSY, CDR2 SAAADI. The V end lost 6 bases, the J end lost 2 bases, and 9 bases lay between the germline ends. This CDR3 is CASRTGNTDTQYF. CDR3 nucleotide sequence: TGCGCCAGCAGGACAGGAAACACAGATACGCAGTATTTT.

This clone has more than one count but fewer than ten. This chain's CDR3 is CASSEVGGTDTQYF. The CDR3 DNA sequence: TGTGCCAGCAGTGAAGTGGGAGGCACAGATACGCAGTATTTT. The V and J genes are TRBV6-4 and TRBJ2-3; possible D gene TRBD2, 5 bases. Germline values: CDR1 MRHNA, CDR2 SNTAGT. This CDR3 has 14 residues. Trimming shortened V by 3 bases and J by 1 base, and 8 bases separated the two germline ends.

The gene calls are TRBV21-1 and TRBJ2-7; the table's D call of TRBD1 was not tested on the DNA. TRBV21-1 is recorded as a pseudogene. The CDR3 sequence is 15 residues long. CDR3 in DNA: TGTGCCAGCAGCAAAGGAAATATGGGGCCCTACGAGCAGTACTTC. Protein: CASSKGNMGPYEQYF.

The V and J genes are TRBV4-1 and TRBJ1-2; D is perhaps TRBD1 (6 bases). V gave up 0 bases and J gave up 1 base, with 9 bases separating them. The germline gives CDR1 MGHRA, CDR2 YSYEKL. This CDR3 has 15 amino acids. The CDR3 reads CASSQEGAVNYGYTF. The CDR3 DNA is TGCGCCAGCAGCCAAGAGGGGGCGGTTAACTATGGCTACACCTTC.